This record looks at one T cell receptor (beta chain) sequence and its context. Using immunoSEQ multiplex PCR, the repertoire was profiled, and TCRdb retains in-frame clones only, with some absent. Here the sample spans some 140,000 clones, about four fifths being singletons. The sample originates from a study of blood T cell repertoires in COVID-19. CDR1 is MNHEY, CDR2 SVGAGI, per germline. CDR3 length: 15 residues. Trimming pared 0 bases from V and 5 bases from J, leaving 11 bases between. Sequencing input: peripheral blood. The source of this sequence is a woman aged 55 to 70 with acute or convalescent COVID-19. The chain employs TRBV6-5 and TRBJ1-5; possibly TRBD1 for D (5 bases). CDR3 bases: TGTGCCAGCAGTTACTCCAGGGTAGGGGATCAGCCCCAGCATTTT. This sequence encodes CASSYSRVGDQPQHF.